The 20 T cell receptor beta chains below come from one sample, sequenced in a study of technical replicates of blood from a handful of donors. The table came from immunoSEQ multiplex PCR; TCRdb's copy has only in-frame clones and leaves some out. The sample lists about 88,000 clones, roughly 92% occurring once. The sequenced material came from T cells isolated from PBMCs. The receptor source for this set is a human donor in good health.

The chain uses TRBV5-6 and TRBJ1-2; tentatively, D is TRBD1 (6 bases). The CDR3 has 12 amino acids. With 4 bases removed from V and 7 bases from J, the gap between germline ends came to 11 bases. Germline-derived CDR1 and CDR2 are SGHDT and YYEEEE. The CDR3 spells CASSPGQLGYTF. The CDR3, as DNA: TGTGCCAGCAGCCCTGGACAGCTTGGCTACACCTTC.

V and J are TRBV19 and TRBJ2-2; 10 bases fit TRBD2. Germline lookup yields CDR1 LNHDA and CDR2 SQIVND (reference sequence). The CDR3 extends over 14 amino acids. V gave up 7 bases and J gave up 6 bases; unmatched junction bases: 5. CDR3 nucleotide sequence: TGTGCCAGTATAGGTCTAGCGGGAGCCGGGGAGCTGTTTTTT. It is translated as CASIGLAGAGELFF.

The J gene is TRBJ2-1, the V gene TRBV7-3; 9 bases line up with TRBD2. V was clipped by 2 bases and J by 2 bases; unmatched bases: 4. This CDR3 has 16 amino acids. Germline CDR1 and CDR2: SGHTA and FQGTGA. This CDR3 is CASSLSGGGAYNEQFF. The CDR3 coding sequence is TGTGCCAGCAGCTTATCGGGCGGGGGGGCCTACAATGAGCAGTTCTTC.

CDR3 residues: CASSAETGLGNTIYF. The CDR3 DNA sequence: TGTGCCAGCAGCGCAGAAACAGGTCTAGGAAACACCATATATTTT. The chain uses TRBV9 and TRBJ1-3; possibly TRBD1 for D (5 bases). The V end lost 3 bases, the J end lost 4 bases, and 14 bases lay between the germline ends. The CDR3 totals 15 residues. CDR1 and CDR2 (germline): SGDLS, YYNGEE. Together with reference TRBV9 and TRBJ1-3, the CDR3 gives the full variable domain: DSGVTQTPKHLITATGQRVTLRCSPRSGDLSVYWYQQSLDQGLQFLIQYYNGEERAKGNILERFSAQQFPDLHSELNLSSLELGDSALYFCASSAETGLGNTIYFGEGSWLTVV.

The chain couples TRBV27 to TRBJ1-1, with D unresolved. The CDR3 is 17 residues long. Germline V gene sequence: CDR1 MNHEY, CDR2 SMNVEV (reference sequence). V dropped 3 bases and J dropped 5 bases, with 22 bases sitting between them. CDR3 residues: CASSFRPYSAGETEAFF. The DNA of the CDR3 is TGTGCCAGCAGTTTCCGCCCTTACTCGGCAGGTGAAACTGAAGCTTTCTTT.

The chain links TRBV5-1 to TRBJ1-2; TRBD1 agrees at 9 bases. Germline assignment: CDR1 SGHRS and CDR2 YFSETQ. V gave up 5 bases and J gave up 1 base; unmatched junction bases: 6. The CDR3 loop spans 15 amino acids. The CDR3 is CASREGQGLNYGYTF. The DNA for the CDR3 is TGCGCCAGCAGAGAGGGACAGGGACTTAACTATGGCTACACCTTC.

V is TRBV30 and J is TRBJ2-7; TRBD2 aligns across 7 bases. CDR3 length equals 13 residues. The V and J ends lost 3 bases and 2 bases, in that order; junction bases with no gene match: 4. Germline V gives CDR1 GTSNPN, CDR2 SVGIG (reference sequence). CDR3 region: CAWRERGTYEQYF. CDR3 nucleotides: TGTGCCTGGAGGGAGCGGGGAACCTACGAGCAGTACTTC.

This clone was recorded only once. This rearrangement joins TRBV2 to TRBJ1-4; TRBD1 aligns across 9 bases. The CDR3 totals 16 residues. V gave up 5 bases and J gave up 4 bases; unmatched junction bases: 8. Per germline, CDR1 SNHLY and CDR2 FYNNEI. The DNA for the CDR3 is TGTGCCAGCAGTTCCGGGACAGGGTCGCTTAATGAAAAACTGTTTTTT. Its protein is CASSSGTGSLNEKLFF.

This chain uses TRBV11-1 with TRBJ2-1, with TRBD2 matching 8 bases. The V gene end was trimmed by 7 bases and the J gene end by 4 bases; junction bases not matched to a gene: 15. The CDR3 has 17 residues. Germline CDR1 reads SGHAT; CDR2 reads FQDESV (reference sequence). This CDR3 is CASTSIRSSGGYNEQFF. The DNA for the CDR3 is TGTGCCAGCACCTCAATTCGAAGCAGCGGGGGTTACAATGAGCAGTTCTTC.

The chain joins TRBV27 to TRBJ2-1, with 9 bases that match TRBD1. The CDR3 runs 16 residues. V lost 6 bases and J lost 1; bases outside the gene matches: 7. The V gene's germline CDR1 is MNHEY and CDR2 SMNVEV (reference sequence). CDR3 sequence reads: CASSQPTGGSYNEQFF. The DNA of the CDR3 is TGTGCCAGCAGCCAGCCGACAGGGGGTTCCTACAATGAGCAGTTCTTC.

This chain uses TRBV14 with TRBJ2-7, with 10 positions matching TRBD1. The germline V gene encodes CDR1 SGHDN and CDR2 FVKESK. V gave up 2 bases and J gave up 9 bases; unmatched junction bases: 4. This CDR3 has 13 residues. CDR3 in DNA: TGTGCCAGCAGCCAAACGACAGGGGGCCTGCAGTACTTC. Protein product: CASSQTTGGLQYF.

The chain has TRBV7-9 and TRBJ2-3; D unclear. Germline assignment: CDR1 SEHNR and CDR2 FQNEAQ (reference sequence). The CDR3 runs 15 residues. V was cut by 5 bases and J by 4 bases, with 16 bases left in between. CDR3 residues: CASSPGLTSADTQYF. The DNA of the CDR3 is TGTGCCAGCAGCCCCGGGTTAACGAGCGCAGATACGCAGTATTTT. Filled out from reference TRBV7-9 and TRBJ2-3, the complete variable domain reads DTGVSQNPRHKITKRGQNVTFRCDPISEHNRLYWYRQTLGQGPEFLTYFQNEAQLEKSRLLSDRFSAERPKGSFSTLEIQRTEQGDSAMYLCASSPGLTSADTQYFGPGTRLTVL.

The chain recombines TRBV7-9 with TRBJ1-2; TRBD1 matches 8 bases. The germline gives CDR1 SEHNR, CDR2 FQNEAQ (reference sequence). The CDR3 spans 16 residues. The ends lost 5 bases at V and 4 bases at J; junction bases unmatched: 12. The chain's CDR3 is CASSPPGTGKAYGYTF. CDR3 nucleotide sequence: TGTGCCAGCAGCCCCCCGGGGACAGGCAAGGCCTATGGCTACACCTTC.

V gene TRBV25-1 combines with J gene TRBJ2-5; 10 bases agree with TRBD2. Germline CDR1 reads MGHDK; CDR2 reads SYGVNS. The length of the CDR3 is 13 residues. V was clipped by 7 bases and J by 4 bases; unmatched bases: 3. The CDR3 DNA reads as TGTGCCAGCAAGCGGACTAGCGGAGAGACCCAGTACTTC. It specifies CASKRTSGETQYF.

A note on this clone: An end of the junction does not agree with germline; a read error may underlie this. V is TRBV2 and J is TRBJ2-1; D is perhaps TRBD2 (6 bases). Looked up from germline, CDR1 is SNHLY and CDR2 is FYNNEI. This CDR3 region has 18 residues. DNA of the CDR3: TGTGCCAGGAGTGGAGGAAGTAATGCGGGATATCCAGGAAATGAGCAGTTCTTC. The encoded protein is CARSGGSNAGYPGNEQFF.

The rearrangement links TRBV7-8 to TRBJ2-5; no definite D call. V dropped 1 base and J dropped 1 base, with 16 bases sitting between them. Germline-derived CDR1 and CDR2 are SGHVS and FQNEAQ. The CDR3 runs 17 residues. The CDR3: CASSLGTLGTIQETQYF. The DNA for the CDR3 is TGTGCCAGCAGCTTAGGAACCCTAGGAACTATCCAAGAGACCCAGTACTTC.

The CDR3 nucleotides are TGTGCCAGCAGCTTAGGAGCGCGGGGGATATGGGGGCCCCAGCATTTT. Translating it yields CASSLGARGIWGPQHF. The chain has TRBV7-2 and TRBJ1-5; D might be TRBD1 (5 bases). This CDR3 spans 16 amino acids. Looked up from germline, CDR1 is SGHTA and CDR2 is FQGNSA. V shed 1 base and J shed 9 bases, with 19 bases lying between them.

The chain employs TRBV6-5 and TRBJ2-1, with D possibly TRBD1 on 5 matching bases. The V gene's germline CDR1 is MNHEY and CDR2 SVGAGI. V shed 7 bases and J shed 6 bases, with 19 bases lying between them. The CDR3 consists of 15 residues. This CDR3 is CASTPGHTTPNEQFF. For the CDR3, the DNA is TGTGCCAGCACACCCGGACATACAACACCCAATGAGCAGTTCTTC.

This chain connects TRBV2 to TRBJ2-2; 7 nucleotides line up with TRBD1. The CDR3 loop spans 15 amino acids. With V trimmed by 6 bases and J by 3 bases, 7 bases remained unmatched. Per the germline V gene, CDR1 is SNHLY and CDR2 is FYNNEI. The CDR3 sequence: CASREQGQDTGELFF. DNA for the CDR3: TGTGCCAGCAGAGAACAGGGGCAGGACACCGGGGAGCTGTTTTTT.

V gene TRBV27 combines with J gene TRBJ1-2; D is perhaps TRBD1 (6 bases). V lost 5 bases and J 4 bases, leaving 14 bases between the germline ends. Germline CDR1 and CDR2: MNHEY and SMNVEV (reference sequence). The CDR3 contains 14 residues. The CDR3 DNA reads as TGTGCCAGCAGTCCACAAACAGGGCCCTATGGCTACACCTTC. This codes for CASSPQTGPYGYTF.